These 29 T cell receptor beta chains were sequenced from one sample in a study of a mutant IDH1 vaccine in newly diagnosed glioma. No antigens are known for them. Produced via immunoSEQ multiplex PCR; TCRdb's table is partial and in-frame only. The sample holds tens of thousands of clones, less than 75% seen once. Regarding time point: week 47, end of study. Vaccination used 300 ug of mutant IDH1 20-mer peptide per dose, with topical imiquimod. Here the sequenced sample was peripheral blood mononuclear cells (PBMCs), taken from a glioma patient whose treatment included an IDH1 peptide vaccine. The receptors originated from a man aged 40-55 years with glioma. Some clones in this sample may be carry-over from other donors' samples.

The chain joins TRBV7-2 to TRBJ1-1; TRBD1 might be the D (5 bases). This CDR3 contains 14 residues. The V end was cut by 3 bases, the J end by 4 bases, with 12 bases between. Germline V gene data show CDR1 as SGHTA and CDR2 as FQGNSA. CDR3 in amino acids: CASSFRGKVTEAFF. As DNA, the CDR3 is TGTGCCAGCAGCTTTAGGGGTAAGGTCACTGAAGCTTTCTTT.

This clone was found a few times. V is TRBV12-5 and J is TRBJ1-2, with a weak D call TRBD1 (5 bases). Germline V lookup: CDR1 LGHNT, CDR2 FRNRAP. V was cut by 4 bases and J by 3 bases, with 6 bases left in between. This CDR3 comprises 12 residues. The CDR3 bases are TGTGCTAGTGGTTGGGGGGACTATGGCTACACCTTC. It codes for CASGWGDYGYTF.

The chain links TRBV6-5 to TRBJ1-5, with D possibly matching TRBD1 (6 bases). Trimming left V 6 bases short and J 11 bases short, with 11 bases between. CDR1 is MNHEY and CDR2 is SVGAGI in the germline V gene. The CDR3 sequence is 11 residues long. The CDR3 region is CASSQGFTQHF. DNA of the CDR3: TGTGCCAGCAGCCAGGGGTTTACCCAGCATTTT.

This clone was observed once. The genes are TRBV9 and TRBJ2-2; the D gene is possibly TRBD2 (6 bases). This CDR3 contains 16 residues. Germline V gene sequence: CDR1 SGDLS, CDR2 YYNGEE. Trimming shortened V by 0 bases and J by 1 base, and 10 bases separated the two germline ends. CDR3 protein: CASSVDGGWNTGELFF. The CDR3 bases are TGTGCCAGCAGCGTAGATGGGGGGTGGAACACCGGGGAGCTGTTTTTT.

This rearrangement joins TRBV4-2 to TRBJ2-2, with 12 bases lining up with TRBD2. Germline V lookup: CDR1 LGHNA, CDR2 YNFKEQ. This CDR3 region has 20 residues. Losses at the gene ends were 3 bases for V and 4 bases for J; bases not matched to a gene: 15. The CDR3 DNA reads TGTGCCAGCAGCCATCGCGCCGGGACTAGCGGGCCGGGGTCCACCGGGGAGCTGTTTTTT. Protein: CASSHRAGTSGPGSTGELFF.

This clone turned up a few times. DNA of the CDR3: TGTGCCAGCTCACCAGGAGAGAACACTGAAGCTTTCTTT. Its translation: CASSPGENTEAFF. The gene calls are TRBV18 and TRBJ1-1; D unresolved. This CDR3 contains 13 residues. Germline V gene data show CDR1 as KGHSH and CDR2 as LQKENI. The germline V and J ends were trimmed by 2 bases and 1 base, with 5 bases remaining between them.

The rearrangement links TRBV9 to TRBJ1-4; D unresolved. From germline, CDR1 is SGDLS and CDR2 YYNGEE. V was shortened by 3 bases and J by 5 bases, with 20 bases between the two germline ends. This CDR3 contains 17 residues. For the CDR3, the DNA is TGTGCCAGCAGCGCAAATGACTTCCGGGGTTCGAATGAAAAACTGTTTTTT. Translated: CASSANDFRGSNEKLFF.

The rearrangement links TRBV5-8 to TRBJ1-2; D is unresolved. V dropped 2 bases and J dropped 4 bases, with 12 bases sitting between them. CDR1 and CDR2 (germline): SGHTS, YDEGEE. CDR3 size: 14 residues. CDR3 sequence (DNA): TGTGCCAGCAGCTTACAGACGTCAACCTATGGCTACACCTTC. Amino acids: CASSLQTSTYGYTF.

V gene TRBV29-1 combines with J gene TRBJ2-1, with a possible D match to TRBD2 (6 bases). V lost 5 bases to trimming and J lost 0 bases, with 11 bases between them. Germline V CDR1 and CDR2: SQVTM, ANQGSEA. The CDR3 spans 14 residues. The CDR3, as DNA: TGCAGCGTTCCCGGGAGTAGCTCCTACAATGAGCAGTTCTTC. It codes for CSVPGSSSYNEQFF.

V and J are TRBV5-1 and TRBJ1-1; no clear D gene. This CDR3 is 14 amino acids long. V lost 3 bases, J lost 6 bases, and 15 bases lay in between. Per germline, CDR1 SGHRS and CDR2 YFSETQ. CDR3 sequence (DNA): TGCGCCAGCAGCTCCACGGCCCGGCCCTCTGAAGCTTTCTTT. Amino acids: CASSSTARPSEAFF. The full variable domain, rest sourced from reference TRBV5-1 and TRBJ1-1, is KAGVTQTPRYLIKTRGQQVTLSCSPISGHRSVSWYQQTPGQGLQFLFEYFSETQRNKGNFPGRFSGRQFSNSRSEMNVSTLELGDSALYLCASSSTARPSEAFFGQGTRLTVV.

The V call is TRBV6-1, the J call TRBJ2-4; D perhaps matches TRBD2 (6 bases). Trimming shortened V by 0 bases and J by 2 bases, and 14 bases separated the two germline ends. CDR1 is MNHNS and CDR2 is SASEGT in the germline V gene. This CDR3 is 17 amino acids long. The CDR3 bases are TGTGCCAGCAGTGAAGCGCCGGGACTTTCGACCAAAAACATTCAGTACTTC. This gives the protein CASSEAPGLSTKNIQYF.

This clone was seen ten or more times. The V call is TRBV5-1, the J call TRBJ2-2, with 9 bases identical to TRBD2. CDR1 and CDR2 from the germline V gene are SGHRS and YFSETQ. The length of the CDR3 is 15 residues. With 0 bases clipped from V and 6 bases from J, the junction kept 3 bases outside the gene matches. CDR3 residues: CASSLASGVAGELFF. The CDR3 DNA is TGCGCCAGCAGCTTGGCTAGCGGGGTGGCCGGGGAGCTGTTTTTT.

This chain links TRBV18 with TRBJ2-7, with D maybe TRBD1 (6 bases). The CDR3 runs 14 residues. Per germline, CDR1 KGHSH and CDR2 LQKENI. V was shortened by 2 bases and J by 5 bases, with 13 bases between the two germline ends. CDR3 sequence (DNA): TGTGCCAGCTCACCAGCGCAGGGGATCGACGAGCAGTACTTC. This sequence encodes CASSPAQGIDEQYF.

V and J are TRBV29-1 and TRBJ2-1; the match to TRBD2 covers 8 bases. CDR3 length: 13 amino acids. Germline CDR1 reads SQVTM; CDR2 reads ANQGSEA. Losses at the gene ends were 4 bases for V and 5 bases for J; bases not matched to a gene: 4. CDR3 protein: CSVAPLADNEQFF. CDR3 DNA sequence: TGCAGCGTTGCCCCACTAGCGGACAATGAGCAGTTCTTC.

This clone was recorded only once. The chain recombines TRBV6-1 with TRBJ1-2, with a weak D call TRBD1 (6 bases). This CDR3 spans 15 amino acids. The V end was cut by 2 bases, the J end by 5 bases, with 15 bases between. Germline assignment: CDR1 MNHNS and CDR2 SASEGT. The CDR3 coding sequence is TGTGCCAGCAGTGAATTTCCGGGGGCGAAGTATGGCTACACCTTC. As protein: CASSEFPGAKYGYTF.

This chain connects TRBV30 to TRBJ1-5, with 7 positions matching TRBD1. With 7 bases clipped from V and 11 bases from J, the junction kept 8 bases outside the gene matches. Per the germline V gene, CDR1 is GTSNPN and CDR2 is SVGIG (reference sequence). This CDR3 comprises 11 residues. The CDR3 nucleotides read TGTGCCTACACCAGCGACAGGGCCCAGCATTTT. Translation: CAYTSDRAQHF.

This chain uses TRBV30 with TRBJ2-3; 8 bases fit TRBD2. Germline trimming cut 4 bases from V and 4 bases from J; bases unmatched to any gene: 7. The CDR3 runs to 14 residues. In germline, CDR1 is GTSNPN, CDR2 SVGIG (reference sequence). The CDR3 protein is CAWTGRGAPDTQYF. The CDR3 region has the DNA TGTGCCTGGACTGGGCGGGGGGCCCCAGATACGCAGTATTTT.

V gene TRBV30 combines with J gene TRBJ1-2, with 7 nucleotides matching TRBD1. The germline V gene has CDR1 GTSNPN and CDR2 SVGIG (reference sequence). The CDR3 is made up of 12 amino acids. Trimming cost V 2 bases and J 5 bases; bases outside gene matches: 2. CDR3 coding DNA: TGTGCCTGGAGTTCGACAGGGTATGGCTACACCTTC. Its translation: CAWSSTGYGYTF.

This clone came up once. This chain uses TRBV5-1 with TRBJ2-7; D is uncertain. The V gene lost 0 bases and the J gene lost 4 bases, with 14 bases spanning the gap. The CDR3 has 15 residues. Germline-derived CDR1 and CDR2 are SGHRS and YFSETQ. CDR3 nucleotides: TGCGCCAGCAGCTTGGGTCGGCCGGTGACGTACGAGCAGTACTTC. Its translation: CASSLGRPVTYEQYF.

This clone came up a few times. V gene TRBV7-8 combines with J gene TRBJ1-2; 7 positions agree with TRBD1. V shed 1 base and J 7 bases; nucleotides not matched to a gene: 6. This CDR3 contains 14 residues. Germline V gene lookup returns CDR1 SGHVS and CDR2 FQNEAQ. CDR3 sequence reads: CASSLGQGDFGYTF. CDR3 nucleotides: TGTGCCAGCAGCTTAGGGCAGGGGGATTTTGGCTACACCTTC.

The V gene is TRBV18, the J gene TRBJ2-7; TRBD1 or TRBD2 may be the D gene (5 bases each). CDR1 KGHSH and CDR2 LQKENI come from the germline V gene. The CDR3 length is 14 residues. Deletions cut 3 bases from V and 4 bases from J, with 13 bases between. CDR3 DNA: TGTGCCAGCTCACCGCCGGGACCCATATACGAGCAGTACTTC. This gives the protein CASSPPGPIYEQYF.

V and J are TRBV23-1 and TRBJ1-6, with D possibly TRBD1 on 5 matching bases. TRBV23-1 is reported as an ORF; its role is uncertain. Trimming removed 0 bases from V and 3 bases from J, with 9 bases in between. The CDR3 has 16 amino acids. CDR3 loop: CASSQSTGGYNSPLHF. The CDR3 bases are TGCGCCAGCAGTCAATCGACGGGGGGCTATAATTCACCCCTCCACTTT.

CDR3 bases: TGCGCCAGCAGCCAAGGTCTCAGGGGACGCACCGGGGAGCTGTTTTTT. It encodes CASSQGLRGRTGELFF. The chain links TRBV4-1 to TRBJ2-2, with a weak D call TRBD1 (6 bases). Germline V gene data show CDR1 as MGHRA and CDR2 as YSYEKL. CDR3 size: 16 residues. Trimming pared 1 base from V and 4 bases from J, leaving 13 bases between.

V gene TRBV27 combines with J gene TRBJ2-1; 11 nucleotides match TRBD2. J gave up 6 bases and V 3 bases, and 4 bases lay outside the gene matches. This CDR3 contains 15 residues. Germline assignment: CDR1 MNHEY and CDR2 SMNVEV (reference sequence). In nucleotides, the CDR3 is TGTGCCAGCAGTTTTTCCCTAGCGGGGGGCAATGAGCAGTTCTTC. Amino acids: CASSFSLAGGNEQFF.

The V call is TRBV2, the J call TRBJ1-6; D is ambiguous. CDR3 length equals 17 residues. Germline lookup yields CDR1 SNHLY and CDR2 FYNNEI. V lost 1 base and J 15 bases, leaving 25 bases between the germline ends. The CDR3 region has the DNA TGTGCCAGCAGTGAAGGAACAAGGCGCAGGAGATCGCGAGACCTCCACTTT. Amino acids: CASSEGTRRRRSRDLHF.

CDR3 sequence: CASGVPGLRTQYF. The CDR3 DNA reads TGTGCCAGCGGGGTACCGGGACTAAGGACCCAGTACTTC. The V call is TRBV6-1, the J call TRBJ2-5, with 7 bases lining up with TRBD2. This CDR3 region has 13 residues. CDR1 and CDR2 from the germline V gene are MNHNS and SASEGT. V shed 8 bases and J 7 bases; nucleotides not matched to a gene: 10.

This clone was recorded only once. The chain uses TRBV18 and TRBJ2-6, with TRBD1 matching over 8 bases. Germline V gene data show CDR1 as KGHSH and CDR2 as LQKENI. Trimming removed 3 bases from V and 2 bases from J; junction bases left unmatched: 6. The CDR3 is made up of 17 amino acids. CDR3 protein: CASSPGQVITGANVLTF. Here the CDR3 DNA reads TGTGCCAGCTCACCGGGACAGGTTATTACTGGGGCCAACGTCCTGACTTTC.

The genes are TRBV18 and TRBJ2-7; D not certain. Trimming removed 4 bases at V and 4 bases at J, with 11 bases between. CDR1 is KGHSH, CDR2 LQKENI, per germline. The CDR3 runs 13 residues. CDR3 loop: CASSQSNGYEQYF. The CDR3 coding sequence is TGTGCCAGCTCACAATCAAACGGTTACGAGCAGTACTTC.

The chain is built from TRBV4-1 and TRBJ2-1; unclear D gene. Trimming cost V 3 bases and J 8 bases, with 8 bases left between them. The CDR3 runs 12 residues. The germline V gene encodes CDR1 MGHRA and CDR2 YSYEKL. CDR3 residues: CASSQGYDEQFF. The CDR3 coding sequence is TGCGCCAGCAGCCAGGGTTACGATGAGCAGTTCTTC.